This is a list of T cell receptor beta chains from one sample in a study of blood T cells in healthy people across ages. TCRdb fed the 5' RACE reads into MiXCR, producing one record per CDR3 protein. The sample includes 780,000 or so distinct CDR3 sequences, approximately 53% of them seen just once. Sequencing was performed on blood. Receptor source: a middle-aged man in good health. Both conserved end residues are part of each CDR3. Fields, in order: V gene, D gene, J gene, clone size, CDR3 protein, CDR3 DNA. The D gene is left open where the match is weak. Where a row states a size, it is once, few, many or the class of an expanded clone; other rows omit it.

TRBV20-1	NA	TRBJ2-3	NA	CSARDPGTGTDTQYF	TGCAGTGCTAGAGACCCCGGGACTGGCACAGATACGCAGTATTTT
TRBV7-9	TRBD2	TRBJ2-3	NA	CASSLARGLAADTQYF	TGTGCCAGCAGCTTAGCGAGAGGACTAGCGGCAGATACGCAGTATTTT
TRBV6-5	TRBD2	TRBJ2-4	NA	CASSYLSGEVAAAKNIQYF	TGTGCCAGCAGTTACCTTAGCGGGGAAGTAGCCGCAGCCAAAAACATTCAGTACTTC
TRBV2	NA	TRBJ2-6	NA	CVSSERGGSGANVLTF	TGTGTCAGCAGTGAGAGAGGGGGCTCTGGGGCCAACGTCCTGACTTTC
TRBV6-6	NA	TRBJ2-1	NA	CASMDQGLGYNEQFF	TGTGCCAGCATGGATCAGGGATTGGGATACAATGAGCAGTTCTTC
TRBV7-9	TRBD1	TRBJ1-6	few	CASRPGQVDNSPLHF	TGTGCCAGCAGACCTGGACAGGTTGATAATTCACCCCTCCACTTT
TRBV6-2/TRBV6-3	TRBD1	TRBJ1-1	NA	CASSDDRANTEAFF	TGTGCCAGCAGCGATGACAGGGCGAACACTGAAGCTTTCTTT
TRBV7-9	NA	TRBJ2-2	NA	CASSFYRVQNTGELFF	TGTGCCAGCAGCTTCTACAGGGTTCAGAACACCGGGGAGCTGTTTTTT
TRBV9	NA	TRBJ2-1	NA	CASSVSPGAGQYNEQFF	TGTGCCAGCAGCGTATCCCCAGGGGCAGGGCAGTACAATGAGCAGTTCTTC
TRBV20-1	TRBD1	TRBJ1-2	NA	CSPSGQVPYGYTF	TGCAGCCCGAGTGGACAGGTCCCTTATGGCTACACCTTC